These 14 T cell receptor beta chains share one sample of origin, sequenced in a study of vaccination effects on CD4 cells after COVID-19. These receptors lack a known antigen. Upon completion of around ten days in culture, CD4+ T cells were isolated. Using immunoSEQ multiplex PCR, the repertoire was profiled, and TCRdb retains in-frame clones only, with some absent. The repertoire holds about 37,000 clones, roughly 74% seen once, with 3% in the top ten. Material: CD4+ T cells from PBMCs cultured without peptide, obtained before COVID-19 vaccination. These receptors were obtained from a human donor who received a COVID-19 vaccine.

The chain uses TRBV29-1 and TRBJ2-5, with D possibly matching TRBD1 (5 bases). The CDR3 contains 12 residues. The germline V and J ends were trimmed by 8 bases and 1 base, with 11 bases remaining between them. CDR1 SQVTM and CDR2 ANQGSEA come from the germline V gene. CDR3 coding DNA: TGCAGCCTTAGGACACCCCAAGAGACCCAGTACTTC. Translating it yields CSLRTPQETQYF.

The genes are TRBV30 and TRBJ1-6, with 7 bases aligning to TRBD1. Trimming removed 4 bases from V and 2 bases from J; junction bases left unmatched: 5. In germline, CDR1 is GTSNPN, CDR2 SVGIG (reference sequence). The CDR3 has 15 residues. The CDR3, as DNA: TGTGCCTGGAAGAAACAGGGGACCTATAATTCACCCCTCCACTTT. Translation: CAWKKQGTYNSPLHF.

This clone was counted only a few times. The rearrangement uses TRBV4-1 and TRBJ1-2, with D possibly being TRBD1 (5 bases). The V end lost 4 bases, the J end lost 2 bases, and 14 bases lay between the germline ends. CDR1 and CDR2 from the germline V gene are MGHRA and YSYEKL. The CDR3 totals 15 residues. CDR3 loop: CASSLRGTDNYGYTF. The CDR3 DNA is TGCGCCAGCAGCCTACGGGGGACGGACAACTATGGCTACACCTTC.

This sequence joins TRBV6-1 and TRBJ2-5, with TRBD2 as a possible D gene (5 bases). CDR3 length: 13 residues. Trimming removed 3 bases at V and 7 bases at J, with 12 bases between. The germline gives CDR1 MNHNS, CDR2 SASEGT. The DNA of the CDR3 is TGTGCCAGCAGTGATGGGTCGGGGTGGACCCAGTACTTC. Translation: CASSDGSGWTQYF.

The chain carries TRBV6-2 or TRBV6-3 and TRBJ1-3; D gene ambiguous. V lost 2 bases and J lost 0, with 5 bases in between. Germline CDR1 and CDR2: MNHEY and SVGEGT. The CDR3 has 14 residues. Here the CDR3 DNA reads TGTGCCAGCAGTTACGGCAGCTCTGGAAACACCATATATTTT. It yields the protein CASSYGSSGNTIYF.

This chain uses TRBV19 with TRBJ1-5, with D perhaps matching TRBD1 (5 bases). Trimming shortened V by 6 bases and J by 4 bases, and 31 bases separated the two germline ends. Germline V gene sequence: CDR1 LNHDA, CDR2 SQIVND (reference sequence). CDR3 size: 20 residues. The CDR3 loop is CASRFQNTRGPLRTNQPQHF. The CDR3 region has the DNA TGTGCCAGTAGATTTCAAAACACCAGAGGACCCCTACGGACAAATCAGCCCCAGCATTTT.

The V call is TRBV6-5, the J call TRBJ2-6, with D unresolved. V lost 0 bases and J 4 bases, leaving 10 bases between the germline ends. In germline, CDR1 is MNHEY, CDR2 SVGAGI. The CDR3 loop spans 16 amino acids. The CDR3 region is CASSYSPAAGANVLTF. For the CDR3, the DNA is TGTGCCAGCAGTTACTCCCCGGCGGCAGGGGCCAACGTCCTGACTTTC.

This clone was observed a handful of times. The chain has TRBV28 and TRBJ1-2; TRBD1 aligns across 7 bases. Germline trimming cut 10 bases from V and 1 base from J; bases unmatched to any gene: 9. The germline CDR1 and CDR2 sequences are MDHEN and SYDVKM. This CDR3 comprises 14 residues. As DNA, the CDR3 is TGTGCCACCCAGGGGGTCCCTCTTAACTATGGCTACACCTTC. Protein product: CATQGVPLNYGYTF.

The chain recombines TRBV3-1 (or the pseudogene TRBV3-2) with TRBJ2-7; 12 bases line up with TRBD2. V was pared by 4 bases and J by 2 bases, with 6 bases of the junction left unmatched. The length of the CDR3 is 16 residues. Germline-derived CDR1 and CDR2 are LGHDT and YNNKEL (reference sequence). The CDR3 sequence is CASSLRLAGGPYEQYF. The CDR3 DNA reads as TGTGCCAGCAGCCTTCGGCTAGCGGGAGGGCCCTACGAGCAGTACTTC.

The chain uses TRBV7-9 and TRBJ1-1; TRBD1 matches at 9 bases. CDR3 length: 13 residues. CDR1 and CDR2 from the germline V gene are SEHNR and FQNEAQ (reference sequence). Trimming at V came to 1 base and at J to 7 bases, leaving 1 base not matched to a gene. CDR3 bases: TGTGCCAGCAGCTTAGAGGGACAGGGTGAAGCTTTCTTT. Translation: CASSLEGQGEAFF. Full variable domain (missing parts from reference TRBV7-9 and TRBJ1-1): DTGVSQNPRHKITKRGQNVTFRCDPISEHNRLYWYRQTLGQGPEFLTYFQNEAQLEKSRLLSDRFSAERPKGSFSTLEIQRTEQGDSAMYLCASSLEGQGEAFFGQGTRLTVV.

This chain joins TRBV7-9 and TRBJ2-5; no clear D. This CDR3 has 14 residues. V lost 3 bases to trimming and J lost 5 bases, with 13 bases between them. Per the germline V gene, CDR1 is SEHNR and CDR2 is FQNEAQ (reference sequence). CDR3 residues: CASSFGFREETQYF. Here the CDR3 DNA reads TGTGCCAGCAGCTTCGGTTTCCGAGAGGAGACCCAGTACTTC.

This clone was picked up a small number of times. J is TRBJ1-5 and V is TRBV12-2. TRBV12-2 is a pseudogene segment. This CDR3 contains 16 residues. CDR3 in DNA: TGTGCAAGTCGCTGGATCCGGGAATATAGCAATCAGCCCCAGCATTTT. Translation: CASRWIREYSNQPQHF.

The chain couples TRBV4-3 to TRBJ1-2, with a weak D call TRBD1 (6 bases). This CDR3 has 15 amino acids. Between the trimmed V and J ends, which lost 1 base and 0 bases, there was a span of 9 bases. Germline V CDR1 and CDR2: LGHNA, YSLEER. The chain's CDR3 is CASSQGGQPNYGYTF. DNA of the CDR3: TGCGCCAGCAGCCAAGGGGGACAACCTAACTATGGCTACACCTTC.

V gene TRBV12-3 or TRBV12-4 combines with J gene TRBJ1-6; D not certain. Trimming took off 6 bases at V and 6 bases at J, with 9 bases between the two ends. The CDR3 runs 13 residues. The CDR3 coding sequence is TGTGCCAGCAGCTCACGGATTAATTCACCCCTCCACTTT. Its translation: CASSSRINSPLHF.